Included here is one T cell receptor beta chain sequence, with context. Its antigen is unidentified. The data originate from a study of T cells in narcolepsy. Study details: Donors had narcolepsy type 1 or type 2, or were healthy controls. Study-level points and caveats: Same-patient CSF and blood CD4+ T cell clonotypes included HCRT-specific and TRIB2-specific autoreactive ones. Reportedly, autoreactive clonotypes were serially detected in patients' blood but not controls'.

Repertoires were generated with immunoSEQ multiplex PCR, while TCRdb's copy carries only in-frame clones and drops some. The data contain 25,000 to 35,000 clones, around 79% of them singletons. The V segment lost 3 bases and the J segment 6 bases; nucleotides outside the gene matches: 11. The CDR3 runs to 16 residues. CDR1 and CDR2 (germline): MDHEN, SYDVKM. The chain joins TRBV28 to TRBJ2-3; TRBD2 agrees at 8 bases. This receptor was taken from a human donor in good health. Sequenced input: memory (CD45RA-) CD4+ T cells from blood. CDR3 DNA: TGTGCCAGCAGTTTGAATTCGGGGGGGTTAGGTGATACGCAGTATTTT. It specifies CASSLNSGGLGDTQYF. Looking up the rest from reference TRBV28 and TRBJ2-3 gives the full variable domain: DVKVTQSSRYLVKRTGEKVFLECVQDMDHENMFWYRQDPGLGLRLIYFSYDVKMKEKGDIPEGYSVSREKKERFSLILESASTNQTSMYLCASSLNSGGLGDTQYFGPGTRLTVL.